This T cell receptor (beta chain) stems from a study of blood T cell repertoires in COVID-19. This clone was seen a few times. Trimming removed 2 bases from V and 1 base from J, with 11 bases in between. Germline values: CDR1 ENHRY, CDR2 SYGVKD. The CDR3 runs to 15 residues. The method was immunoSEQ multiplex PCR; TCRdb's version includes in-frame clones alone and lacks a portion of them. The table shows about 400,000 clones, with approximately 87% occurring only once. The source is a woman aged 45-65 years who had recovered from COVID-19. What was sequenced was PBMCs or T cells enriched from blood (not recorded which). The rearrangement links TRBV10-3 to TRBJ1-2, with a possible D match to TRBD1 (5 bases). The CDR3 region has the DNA TGTGCCATCAGTGAGGGTAGGACAATTAACTATGGCTACACCTTC. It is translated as CAISEGRTINYGYTF.